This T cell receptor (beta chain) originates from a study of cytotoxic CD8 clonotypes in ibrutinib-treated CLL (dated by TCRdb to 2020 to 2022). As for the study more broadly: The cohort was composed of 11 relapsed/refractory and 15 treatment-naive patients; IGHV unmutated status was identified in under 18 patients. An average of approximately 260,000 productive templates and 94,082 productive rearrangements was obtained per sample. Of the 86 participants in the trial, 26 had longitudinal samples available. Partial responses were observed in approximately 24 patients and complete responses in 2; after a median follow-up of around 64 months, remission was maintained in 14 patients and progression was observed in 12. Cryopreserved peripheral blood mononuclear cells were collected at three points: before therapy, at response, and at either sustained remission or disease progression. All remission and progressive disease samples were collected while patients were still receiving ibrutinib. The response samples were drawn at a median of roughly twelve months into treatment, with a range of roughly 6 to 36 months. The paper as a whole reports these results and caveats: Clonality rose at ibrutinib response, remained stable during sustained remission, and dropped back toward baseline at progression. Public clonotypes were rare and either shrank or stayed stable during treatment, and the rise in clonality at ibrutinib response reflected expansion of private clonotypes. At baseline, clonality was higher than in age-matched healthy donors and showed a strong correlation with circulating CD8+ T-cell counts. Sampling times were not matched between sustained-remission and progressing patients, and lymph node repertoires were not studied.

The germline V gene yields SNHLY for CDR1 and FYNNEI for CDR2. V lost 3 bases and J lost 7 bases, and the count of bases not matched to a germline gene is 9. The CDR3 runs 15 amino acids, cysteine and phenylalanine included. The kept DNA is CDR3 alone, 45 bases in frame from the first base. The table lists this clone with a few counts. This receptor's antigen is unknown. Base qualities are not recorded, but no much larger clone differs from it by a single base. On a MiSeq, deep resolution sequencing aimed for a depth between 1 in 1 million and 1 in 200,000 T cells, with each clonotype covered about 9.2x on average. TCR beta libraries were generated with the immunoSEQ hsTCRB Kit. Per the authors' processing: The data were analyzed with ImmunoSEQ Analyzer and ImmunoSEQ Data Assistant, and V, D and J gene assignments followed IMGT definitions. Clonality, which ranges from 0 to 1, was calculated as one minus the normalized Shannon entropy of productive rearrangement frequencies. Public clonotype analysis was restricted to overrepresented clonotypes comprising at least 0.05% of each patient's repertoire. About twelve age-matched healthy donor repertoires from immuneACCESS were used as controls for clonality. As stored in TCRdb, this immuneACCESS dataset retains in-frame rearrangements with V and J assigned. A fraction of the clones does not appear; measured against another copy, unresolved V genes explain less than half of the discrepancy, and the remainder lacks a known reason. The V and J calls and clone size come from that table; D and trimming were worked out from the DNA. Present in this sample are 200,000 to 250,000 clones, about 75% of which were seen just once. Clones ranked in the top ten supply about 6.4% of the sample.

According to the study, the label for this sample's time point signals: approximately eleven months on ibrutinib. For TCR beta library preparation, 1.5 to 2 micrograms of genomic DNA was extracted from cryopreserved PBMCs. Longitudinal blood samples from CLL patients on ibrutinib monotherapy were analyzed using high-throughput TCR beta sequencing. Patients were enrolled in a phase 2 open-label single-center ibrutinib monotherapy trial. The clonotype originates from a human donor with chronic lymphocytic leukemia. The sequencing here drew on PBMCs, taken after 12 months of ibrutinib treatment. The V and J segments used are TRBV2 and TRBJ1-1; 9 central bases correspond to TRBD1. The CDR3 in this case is CASSDGTGFAHEAFF. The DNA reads TGTGCCAGCAGTGACGGGACAGGGTTTGCCCATGAAGCTTTCTTT.